The 3 T cell receptor beta chains below all came from one sample that was sequenced in a study of technical replicates of blood from a handful of donors (dated by TCRdb to 2015 to 2018). The receptor library was made with the immunoSEQ multiplex PCR assay. TCRdb stores this immuneACCESS table with in-frame sequences only. Part of the clones is absent; in the studies checked, under half of the shortfall reflects unresolved V genes, and no reason is known for the rest. Within this sample are about 85,000 clones, with around 94% of them counted one time only. Around 0.25% of the sample rests with the top ten. Sequencing was done on a sample of T cells isolated from PBMCs. These receptor sequences come from a human donor in good health.

The V and J genes are TRBV9 and TRBJ2-5; 7 nucleotides agree with TRBD1. The CDR3 covers 17 residues. The ends lost 4 bases at V and 0 bases at J; junction bases unmatched: 12. CDR1 and CDR2 from the germline V gene are SGDLS and YYNGEE. CDR3: CASSLRSGTEYQETQYF. DNA for the CDR3: TGTGCCAGCAGCTTACGTTCCGGGACAGAGTACCAAGAGACCCAGTACTTC.

For the CDR3, the DNA is TGCGCCAGCTCATCCGGGACAAAGGCTAATTCACCCCTCCACTTT. It encodes CASSSGTKANSPLHF. The rearrangement links TRBV10-1 to TRBJ1-6, with TRBD1 as a possible D gene (6 bases). The CDR3 runs 15 residues. Germline V gene data show CDR1 as WNHNN and CDR2 as SYGVQD (reference sequence). The V gene lost 8 bases and the J gene lost 6 bases, with 17 bases spanning the gap.

V gene TRBV5-5 combines with J gene TRBJ1-1, with D unclear. Trimming cost V 1 base and J 7 bases, with 11 bases left between them. The CDR3 has 13 amino acids. CDR1 is SGHKS and CDR2 is YYEKEE in the germline V gene (reference sequence). The CDR3 DNA sequence: TGTGCCAGCAGCTTGTTTAACATTGGTGAAGCTTTCTTT. Amino acids: CASSLFNIGEAFF.